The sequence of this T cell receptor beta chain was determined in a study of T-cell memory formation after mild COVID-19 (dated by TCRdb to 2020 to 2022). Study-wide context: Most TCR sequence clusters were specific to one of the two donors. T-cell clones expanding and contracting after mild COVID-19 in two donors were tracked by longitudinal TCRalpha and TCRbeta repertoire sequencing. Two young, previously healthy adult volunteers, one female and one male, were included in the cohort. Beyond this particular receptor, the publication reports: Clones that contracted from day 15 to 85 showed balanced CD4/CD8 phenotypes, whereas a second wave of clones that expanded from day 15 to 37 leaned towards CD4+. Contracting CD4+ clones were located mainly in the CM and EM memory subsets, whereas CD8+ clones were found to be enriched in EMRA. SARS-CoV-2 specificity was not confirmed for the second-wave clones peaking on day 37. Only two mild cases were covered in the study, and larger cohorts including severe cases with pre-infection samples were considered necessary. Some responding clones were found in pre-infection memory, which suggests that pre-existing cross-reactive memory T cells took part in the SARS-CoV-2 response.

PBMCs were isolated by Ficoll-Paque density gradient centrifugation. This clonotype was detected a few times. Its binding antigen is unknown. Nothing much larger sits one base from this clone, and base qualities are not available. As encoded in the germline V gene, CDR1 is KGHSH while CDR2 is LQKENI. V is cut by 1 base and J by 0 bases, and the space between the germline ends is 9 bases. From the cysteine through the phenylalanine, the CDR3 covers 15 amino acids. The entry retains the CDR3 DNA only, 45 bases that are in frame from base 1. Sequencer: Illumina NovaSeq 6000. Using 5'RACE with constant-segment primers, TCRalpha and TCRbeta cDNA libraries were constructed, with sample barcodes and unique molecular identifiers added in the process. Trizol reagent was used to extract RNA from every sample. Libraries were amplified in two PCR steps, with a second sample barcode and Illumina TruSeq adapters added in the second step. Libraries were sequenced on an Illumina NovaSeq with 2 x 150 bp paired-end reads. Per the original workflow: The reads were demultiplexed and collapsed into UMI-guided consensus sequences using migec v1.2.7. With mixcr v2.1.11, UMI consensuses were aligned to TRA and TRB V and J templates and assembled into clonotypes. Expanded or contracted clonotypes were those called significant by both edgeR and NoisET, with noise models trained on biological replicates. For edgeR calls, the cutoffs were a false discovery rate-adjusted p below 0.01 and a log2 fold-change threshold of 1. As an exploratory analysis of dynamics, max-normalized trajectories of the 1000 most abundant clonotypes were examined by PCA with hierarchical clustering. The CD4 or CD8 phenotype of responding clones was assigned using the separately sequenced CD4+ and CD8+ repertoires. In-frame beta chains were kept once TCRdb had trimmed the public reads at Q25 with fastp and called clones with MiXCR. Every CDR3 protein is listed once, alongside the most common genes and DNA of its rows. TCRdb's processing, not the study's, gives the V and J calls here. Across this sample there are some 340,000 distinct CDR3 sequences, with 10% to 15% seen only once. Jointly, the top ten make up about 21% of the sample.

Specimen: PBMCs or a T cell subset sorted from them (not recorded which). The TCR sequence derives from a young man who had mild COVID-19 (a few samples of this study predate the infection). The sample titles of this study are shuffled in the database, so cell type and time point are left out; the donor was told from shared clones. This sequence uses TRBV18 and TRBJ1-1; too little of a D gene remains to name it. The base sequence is TGTGCCAGCTCACCACGTCCCGTAATGAACACTGAAGCTTTCTTT. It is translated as CASSPRPVMNTEAFF.